This TCR beta chain was found in a study of blood T cells in healthy people across ages. It was with a sample-barcoded 5' primer and a J-beta primer mix that a second PCR of about 6 to 12 cycles was run. TCRdb redid the calling of the 5' RACE reads with MiXCR, one entry per CDR3 protein. The data contain about 290,000 distinct CDR3 sequences, roughly a quarter of them singletons. Each sample yielded at least 6 million isolated PBMCs. Extraction yielded at least 5 micrograms of total RNA per sample. General study findings and limits: Age advanced and TCR beta diversity per million T cells fell, roughly linearly.

This clonotype was observed a few times. The antigen is undetermined. Per the germline V gene, CDR1 is SGHTA and CDR2 is FQGNSA. The CDR3 runs to 17 residues. V lost 5 bases to trimming and J lost 1 base, with 20 bases between them. The sequence derives from a woman in her 70s in good health. The V and J genes are TRBV7-2 and TRBJ2-5, with D perhaps TRBD1 or TRBD2 (6 bases each). Sequencing was carried out using blood. The CDR3 region has the DNA TGTGCCAGCAGCCAGGGGCCAACGGGACTGATCCAAGAGACCCAGTACTTC. Translated, it gives CASSQGPTGLIQETQYF. Full variable domain (outside the CDR3, taken from reference TRBV7-2 and TRBJ2-5): GAGVSQSPSNKVTEKGKDVELRCDPISGHTALYWYRQSLGQGLEFLIYFQGNSAPDKSGLPSDRFSAERTGGSVSTLTIQRTQQEDSAVYLCASSQGPTGLIQETQYFGPGTRLLVL.